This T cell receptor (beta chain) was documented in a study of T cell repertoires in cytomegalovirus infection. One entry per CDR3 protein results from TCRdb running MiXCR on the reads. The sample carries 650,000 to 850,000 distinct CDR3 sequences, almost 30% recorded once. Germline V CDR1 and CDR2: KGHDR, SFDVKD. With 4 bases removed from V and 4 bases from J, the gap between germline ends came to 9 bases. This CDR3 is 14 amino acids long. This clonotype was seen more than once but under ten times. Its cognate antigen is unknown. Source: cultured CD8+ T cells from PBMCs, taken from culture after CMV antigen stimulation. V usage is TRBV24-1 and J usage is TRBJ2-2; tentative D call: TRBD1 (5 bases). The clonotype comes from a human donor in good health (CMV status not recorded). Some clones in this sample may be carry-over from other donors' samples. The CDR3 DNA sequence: TGTGCCACCAGTGACTCGACAGCCACCGGGGAGCTGTTTTTT. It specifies CATSDSTATGELFF.